These 24 T cell receptor beta chains originate from one sample sequenced in a study of patients and donors after allogeneic stem cell transplantation. MiXCR, applied by TCRdb to the RT-PCR reads, yields one record per CDR3 protein. The sample lists 800,000 to 1,000,000 distinct CDR3 sequences, about 20% occurring once. The source material was blood, either unsorted or a sorted T cell fraction (not recorded which). The receptors were sampled from a human donor who was either an allogeneic HSCT recipient or a stem cell or donor lymphocyte infusion donor (not recorded which). It is not recorded whose cells these are; they may come from a transplant donor.

The chain carries TRBV7-9 and TRBJ1-1; D gene ambiguous. In germline, CDR1 is SEHNR, CDR2 FQNEAQ (reference sequence). Between the trimmed V and J ends, which lost 1 base and 1 base, there was a span of 10 bases. The CDR3 length is 15 residues. CDR3: CASSLVGPQNTEAFF. The DNA for the CDR3 is TGTGCCAGCAGCTTAGTGGGCCCTCAGAACACTGAAGCTTTCTTT.

This clonotype was detected only a few times. The V call is TRBV6-1, the J call TRBJ1-2; 12 bases align to TRBD1. Trimming cost V 6 bases and J 3 bases; bases outside gene matches: 8. Germline lookup yields CDR1 MNHNS and CDR2 SASEGT. The CDR3 runs 16 residues. The DNA of the CDR3 is TGTGCCAGCAGGCCAAGGGGACAGGGGGCGGACTATGGCTACACCTTC. It yields the protein CASRPRGQGADYGYTF.

This clonotype has at least ten counts. The chain joins TRBV12-3 or TRBV12-4 to TRBJ1-5; 8 bases agree with TRBD1. The CDR3 has 15 residues. The V segment lost 6 bases and the J segment 6 bases; nucleotides outside the gene matches: 10. CDR3 sequence (DNA): TGTGCCAGCAGCTCAGTTGGACAGGGCAGTCAGCCCCAGCATTTT. Translating it yields CASSSVGQGSQPQHF.

The DNA for the CDR3 is TGTGCCACACAAAGGGTAGGCCGGGGCAATCAGCCCCAGCATTTT. Translation gives CATQRVGRGNQPQHF. The rearrangement links TRBV28 to TRBJ1-5; D unclear. Trimming shortened V by 10 bases and J by 2 bases, and 18 bases separated the two germline ends. This CDR3 contains 15 residues. Germline V lookup: CDR1 MDHEN, CDR2 SYDVKM.

This clonotype was seen a few times. The chain carries TRBV6-5 and TRBJ2-1; D is perhaps TRBD2 (5 bases). Between the trimmed V and J ends, which lost 4 bases and 10 bases, there was a span of 11 bases. There are 12 residues in the CDR3. The germline CDR1 and CDR2 sequences are MNHEY and SVGAGI. CDR3 protein: CASSFSTGEQFF. The CDR3 region has the DNA TGTGCCAGCAGTTTCTCTACGGGGGAGCAGTTCTTC.

The V call is TRBV4-1, the J call TRBJ1-4; D might be TRBD1 (6 bases). V dropped 0 bases and J dropped 8 bases, with 13 bases sitting between them. CDR3 length: 15 amino acids. The germline CDR1 and CDR2 sequences are MGHRA and YSYEKL. The CDR3 nucleotides read TGCGCCAGCAGCCAAGATACAGGGCGAGGGGAAAAACTGTTTTTT. Protein product: CASSQDTGRGEKLFF.

The chain uses TRBV20-1 and TRBJ2-1, with D perhaps given as TRBD1 or TRBD2 (7 bases each). Germline assignment: CDR1 DFQATT and CDR2 SNEGSKA (reference sequence). With 2 bases removed from V and 2 bases from J, the gap between germline ends came to 13 bases. The CDR3 has 15 residues. The CDR3 loop is CSARRGRGPYNEQFF. CDR3 DNA: TGCAGTGCTAGAAGAGGGAGGGGGCCCTACAATGAGCAGTTCTTC.

This sequence joins TRBV5-1 and TRBJ2-3, with 7 bases fitting TRBD2. The CDR3 extends over 15 amino acids. V trimming: 2 bases; J trimming: 4 bases; junction bases outside the gene matches: 7. Germline CDR1 and CDR2: SGHRS and YFSETQ. CDR3 residues: CASSFAGGSSDTQYF. The CDR3 nucleotides are TGCGCCAGCAGCTTCGCAGGCGGGAGTTCAGATACGCAGTATTTT.

This clonotype was picked up a small number of times. V gene TRBV29-1 combines with J gene TRBJ1-3; D gene uncertain. The V gene lost 0 bases and the J gene lost 0 bases, with 12 bases spanning the gap. The germline CDR1 and CDR2 sequences are SQVTM and ANQGSEA. The CDR3 is made up of 16 amino acids. The CDR3 DNA reads TGCAGCGTTGAAGATGGAAGGGTGTACTCTGGAAACACCATATATTTT. Protein product: CSVEDGRVYSGNTIYF.

In DNA form, the CDR3 reads TGTGCCAGCAGCCCTGTGGCGCGGCATACGCAGTATTTT. Protein product: CASSPVARHTQYF. The chain joins TRBV7-3 to TRBJ2-3; D not certain. Per germline, CDR1 SGHTA and CDR2 FQGTGA. CDR3 length: 13 residues. The germline V and J ends were trimmed by 5 bases and 7 bases, with 13 bases remaining between them.

This clonotype was counted a few times. The rearrangement joins TRBV7-9 to TRBJ2-7, with 7 bases fitting TRBD1. Germline V lookup: CDR1 SEHNR, CDR2 FQNEAQ (reference sequence). The CDR3 is 11 amino acids. V was clipped by 10 bases and J by 3 bases; unmatched bases: 3. The chain's CDR3 is CATGTDYEQYF. CDR3 nucleotides: TGTGCCACTGGGACAGACTACGAGCAGTACTTC.

This clonotype occurred a few times. J is TRBJ2-7 and V is TRBV25-1, with D unresolved. In germline, CDR1 is MGHDK, CDR2 SYGVNS. The CDR3 has 12 amino acids. Trimming removed 3 bases at V and 9 bases at J, with 12 bases between. The CDR3 DNA reads as TGTGCCAGCAGTGAGTCGGCACCGGTGCAGTACTTC. Protein product: CASSESAPVQYF.

This clonotype appeared a few times. The chain uses TRBV20-1 and TRBJ2-3, with TRBD2 matching over 8 bases. The CDR3 spans 14 residues. After removal of 5 bases from V and 6 bases from J, the junction contained 10 bases not matched to a gene. CDR1 DFQATT and CDR2 SNEGSKA come from the germline V gene (reference sequence). As DNA, the CDR3 is TGCAGTGCTTTAGCGGGGACCGGGAGTGATACGCAGTATTTT. The encoded protein is CSALAGTGSDTQYF.

V and J are TRBV4-2 and TRBJ2-3; D unclear. V was clipped by 0 bases and J by 4 bases, with 8 bases between them. The CDR3 sequence is 14 residues long. CDR1 is LGHNA, CDR2 YNFKEQ, per germline. This CDR3 is CASSQEPRSDTQYF. The CDR3 DNA is TGTGCCAGCAGCCAAGAACCCAGGTCAGATACGCAGTATTTT.

The gene calls are TRBV7-9 and TRBJ2-3, with D uncertain. The CDR3 has 16 residues. The ends were cut back, 5 bases at V and 1 base at J, with 16 bases in the middle. Germline lookup yields CDR1 SEHNR and CDR2 FQNEAQ (reference sequence). CDR3 region: CASSRASVQGTDTQYF. The CDR3 DNA reads TGTGCCAGCAGCCGGGCGTCAGTTCAGGGCACAGATACGCAGTATTTT.

The table lists this clonotype with a few counts. The V gene is TRBV3-1, the J gene TRBJ2-1; D possibly corresponds to TRBD1 (5 bases). The CDR3 has 13 amino acids. V lost 4 bases, J lost 3 bases, and 7 bases lay in between. CDR1 is LGHDT, CDR2 YNNKEL, per germline (reference sequence). This chain's CDR3 is CASSPDNYNEQFF. In DNA form, the CDR3 reads TGTGCCAGCAGCCCGGACAACTACAATGAGCAGTTCTTC.

This clonotype came up a few times. This chain uses TRBV5-1 with TRBJ2-3, with D unclear. Germline lookup yields CDR1 SGHRS and CDR2 YFSETQ. Trimming left V 4 bases short and J 4 bases short, with 19 bases between. The CDR3 is made up of 16 amino acids. CDR3 residues: CASSPGPPIGPDTQYF. CDR3 nucleotide sequence: TGCGCCAGCAGCCCCGGACCCCCGATCGGTCCAGATACGCAGTATTTT.

This clonotype was detected many times. CDR3 amino acids: CSVGAYSHEQFF. The CDR3 nucleotides are TGCAGCGTTGGAGCCTATAGCCATGAGCAGTTCTTC. The chain combines TRBV29-1 with TRBJ2-1; no clear D gene. Per the germline V gene, CDR1 is SQVTM and CDR2 is ANQGSEA. The CDR3 totals 12 residues. V lost 4 bases, J lost 8 bases, and 12 bases lay in between.

Only a few counts were recorded for this clonotype. V gene TRBV20-1 combines with J gene TRBJ2-5, with a tentative D call TRBD2 (5 bases). This CDR3 is built from 13 residues. The V end lost 6 bases, the J end lost 5 bases, and 16 bases lay between the germline ends. CDR1 is DFQATT, CDR2 SNEGSKA, per germline (reference sequence). As DNA, the CDR3 is TGCAGTGCCCGGCCAGCTAGCTGGGAGACCCAGTACTTC. Amino acids: CSARPASWETQYF.

The sample holds a few counts of this clonotype. The gene calls are TRBV29-1 and TRBJ2-1; the D is unclear. The germline V gene has CDR1 SQVTM and CDR2 ANQGSEA. V lost 0 bases, J lost 8 bases, and 17 bases lay in between. The CDR3 has 15 amino acids. CDR3 loop: CSVEDLASREDEQFF. The CDR3 DNA sequence: TGCAGCGTTGAAGATCTCGCCAGCCGCGAGGATGAGCAGTTCTTC.

Details on this clonotype: A much larger clone sits a single nucleotide away, making a read error possible. This chain links TRBV20-1 with TRBJ1-2, with D possibly matching TRBD1 (5 bases). The CDR3 covers 12 residues. The V gene's germline CDR1 is DFQATT and CDR2 SNEGSKA (reference sequence). The CDR3 DNA reads as TGCAGTGTTAGAGACGGGGGCTATGGCTACACCTTC. Translated: CSVRDGGYGYTF.

This clonotype was recorded a few times. This sequence joins TRBV25-1 and TRBJ2-1, with D unresolved. Per the germline V gene, CDR1 is MGHDK and CDR2 is SYGVNS. V was trimmed by 1 base and J by 0 bases, leaving 7 bases between them. The CDR3 sequence is 15 residues long. In DNA, the CDR3 is TGTGCCAGCAGTGAATGGAGTAGCTCCTACAATGAGCAGTTCTTC. Its protein is CASSEWSSSYNEQFF.

The CDR3 sequence is CASSLRVYDSPAYGYTF. The CDR3, as DNA: TGTGCCAGCAGCCTAAGGGTGTATGACAGTCCAGCCTATGGCTACACCTTC. The rearrangement joins TRBV7-8 to TRBJ1-2; maybe TRBD1 (5 bases). The CDR3 has 17 amino acids. Germline V gives CDR1 SGHVS, CDR2 FQNEAQ. Trimming cost V 5 bases and J 4 bases, with 23 bases left between them.

This rearrangement joins TRBV5-1 to TRBJ2-2, with D tentatively TRBD1 (5 bases). CDR1 is SGHRS, CDR2 YFSETQ, per germline. The length of the CDR3 is 15 residues. Trimming removed 4 bases from V and 6 bases from J, with 16 bases in between. The CDR3 nucleotides are TGCGCCAGCAGCCCCAGGGCCGTAGGGCCCGGGGAGCTGTTTTTT. Translation: CASSPRAVGPGELFF. The whole variable domain, remainder taken from reference TRBV5-1 and TRBJ2-2, is KAGVTQTPRYLIKTRGQQVTLSCSPISGHRSVSWYQQTPGQGLQFLFEYFSETQRNKGNFPGRFSGRQFSNSRSEMNVSTLELGDSALYLCASSPRAVGPGELFFGEGSRLTVL.